The rows below give T cell receptor beta chains drawn from one sample of a study of T cells in Graves' hyperthyroidism and ophthalmopathy. TCRdb passed the multiplex PCR reads through MiXCR, listing each CDR3 protein once. This sample carries 350,000 or so distinct CDR3 sequences, 15% to 20% of them seen once, and the ten largest clones take 15% to 18%. Sequencing was performed on blood. The receptor set was obtained from a woman aged 40 to 55 with Graves' ophthalmopathy. Both conserved end residues are part of each CDR3. A D gene is named only where the DNA matches it firmly. Clone size, where shown, is once, few, many, or a class for clones that have expanded.

v_gene: TRBV6-2/TRBV6-3
abundance: many
d_gene: -
j_gene: TRBJ1-5
CDR3nt: TGTGCCAGCAGTTTCTACGGGGGGCGAGGCAATCAGCCCCAGCATTTT
CDR3aa: CASSFYGGRGNQPQHF

v_gene: TRBV7-2
abundance: many
d_gene: -
j_gene: TRBJ1-1
CDR3nt: TGTGCCAGCAGCGCCCCCCCAGGGTCCACTGAAGCTTTCTTT
CDR3aa: CASSAPPGSTEAFF

v_gene: TRBV5-1
abundance: few
d_gene: TRBD1
j_gene: TRBJ1-1
CDR3nt: TGCGCCAGCAGCTTTAAGGTGGGACAGACGAACACTGAAGCTTTCTTT
CDR3aa: CASSFKVGQTNTEAFF

v_gene: TRBV27
abundance: many
d_gene: -
j_gene: TRBJ2-2
CDR3nt: TGTGCCAGCAGTTTTTTTGGGCTCACCGGGGAGCTGTTTTTT
CDR3aa: CASSFFGLTGELFF

v_gene: TRBV29-1
abundance: many
d_gene: -
j_gene: TRBJ2-7
CDR3nt: TGCAGCGTTGGGTCTATGCACGAGCAGTACTTC
CDR3aa: CSVGSMHEQYF

v_gene: TRBV7-9
abundance: many
d_gene: TRBD2
j_gene: TRBJ2-7
CDR3nt: TGTGCCAGCAGCTTAGCGACTGCGGGAGGTTCCTACGAGCAGTACTTC
CDR3aa: CASSLATAGGSYEQYF

v_gene: TRBV20-1
abundance: many
d_gene: -
j_gene: TRBJ2-7
CDR3nt: TGCAGTGCAACATGGACAGAGACCTACGAGCAGTACTTC
CDR3aa: CSATWTETYEQYF

v_gene: TRBV20-1
abundance: many
d_gene: -
j_gene: TRBJ2-7
CDR3nt: TGCAGTGCTAGCGGGGCGGAGCAGTACTTC
CDR3aa: CSASGAEQYF

v_gene: TRBV3-1
abundance: -
d_gene: TRBD2
j_gene: TRBJ2-5
CDR3nt: TGTGCCAGCAGCCGAATCCTTGGGGGACTAGCGGGAGCTACCCAGTACTTC
CDR3aa: CASSRILGGLAGATQYF

v_gene: TRBV2
abundance: many
d_gene: -
j_gene: TRBJ1-4
CDR3nt: TGTGCCAGCAGTGAAGCCCGTAGAGCGACGGCGTACAATGAAAAACTGTTTTTT
CDR3aa: CASSEARRATAYNEKLFF

v_gene: TRBV2
abundance: many
d_gene: -
j_gene: TRBJ1-5
CDR3nt: TGTGCCAGCAGTGAGGTACGGGGAACCAATCAGCCCCAGCATTTT
CDR3aa: CASSEVRGTNQPQHF

v_gene: TRBV15
abundance: many
d_gene: -
j_gene: TRBJ1-2
CDR3nt: TGTGCCACCAGCAGAGATCAAGGGGGTAACTATGGCTACACCTTC
CDR3aa: CATSRDQGGNYGYTF

v_gene: TRBV6-5
abundance: many
d_gene: -
j_gene: TRBJ1-4
CDR3nt: -
CDR3aa: CASSSSQGLHEKLFF

v_gene: TRBV20-1
abundance: many
d_gene: -
j_gene: TRBJ2-2
CDR3nt: TGCAGTGCTAGCGGGGGCGGGTACACCGGGGAGCTGTTTTTT
CDR3aa: CSASGGGYTGELFF

v_gene: TRBV6-1
abundance: -
d_gene: -
j_gene: TRBJ1-5
CDR3nt: TGTGCCAGCAGGGCAATGACGAAGAGCAATCAGCCCCAGCATTTT
CDR3aa: CASRAMTKSNQPQHF

v_gene: TRBV3-1
abundance: -
d_gene: TRBD1
j_gene: TRBJ2-4
CDR3nt: TGTGCCAGCAGCCAAGGATTGACAGGGAAGAACATTCAGTACTTC
CDR3aa: CASSQGLTGKNIQYF

v_gene: TRBV9
abundance: many
d_gene: -
j_gene: TRBJ2-5
CDR3nt: TGTGCCAGCAGCGTAGGGACAGTCCCCCAAGAGACCCAGTACTTC
CDR3aa: CASSVGTVPQETQYF

v_gene: TRBV6-1
abundance: -
d_gene: TRBD1
j_gene: TRBJ2-7
CDR3nt: TGTGCCAGCAGACCCGGACAGGCGGGCCACGAGCAGTACTTC
CDR3aa: CASRPGQAGHEQYF